Each of the 8 T cell receptor beta chains below was sequenced from the same sample in a study of cytomegalovirus exposure and HLA in healthy donors. TCRdb's copy holds only in-frame clones and misses some; the assay was immunoSEQ multiplex PCR. The repertoire consists of hundreds of thousands of clones, with over 75% occurring once and the leading ten covering 9.5% to 15%. Material for sequencing was PBMCs. These receptors were collected from a man aged 18-30 years in good health and CMV-seropositive.

About this clone: This sample also contains other DNA sequences that code for the same CDR3. The rearrangement uses TRBV5-1 and TRBJ2-3; 11 bases agree with TRBD2. The CDR3 covers 15 residues. J lost 4 bases, V lost 4 bases, and 5 bases had no gene match. Germline CDR1 SGHRS, CDR2 YFSETQ. The DNA of the CDR3 is TGCGCCAGCAGCCGAACTAGCGGGAGAGCAGATACGCAGTATTTT. Translated, it gives CASSRTSGRADTQYF.

Remarks on this clone: At one end the junction does not follow the germline gene, possibly because of a read error. The chain recombines TRBV19 with TRBJ2-2; D unclear. The CDR3 covers 15 residues. Germline-derived CDR1 and CDR2 are LNHDA and SQIVND (reference sequence). The CDR3 reads CASSRSPTNAGELFF. The CDR3 DNA sequence: TGTGCCAGTAGTAGGAGTCCTACGAACGCCGGGGAGCTGTTTTTT.

The V and J genes are TRBV27 and TRBJ1-5; D ambiguous. The V gene's germline CDR1 is MNHEY and CDR2 SMNVEV (reference sequence). Trimming pared 1 base from V and 6 bases from J, leaving 16 bases between. This CDR3 comprises 16 residues. CDR3 in DNA: TGTGCCAGCAGTTTATTAGCAGGAGGGTTGGGTCAGCCCCAGCATTTT. As protein: CASSLLAGGLGQPQHF.

This chain's CDR3 is CASSRATNYGYTF. The CDR3 bases are TGTGCCAGCAGCCGCGCTACTAACTATGGCTACACCTTC. The chain links TRBV6-6 to TRBJ1-2, with D hard to call. Germline V gene lookup returns CDR1 MNHNY and CDR2 SVGAGI (reference sequence). Trimming removed 6 bases at V and 0 bases at J, with 8 bases between. This CDR3 spans 13 amino acids.

This chain uses TRBV7-9 with TRBJ2-7, with TRBD2 identical over 12 bases. Unmatched junction bases numbered 1, after V lost 3 bases and J lost 1 base. The germline CDR1 and CDR2 sequences are SEHNR and FQNEAQ (reference sequence). The CDR3 length is 15 residues. The CDR3 loop is CASSLGLAGSYEQYF. In nucleotides, the CDR3 is TGTGCCAGCAGCTTGGGACTAGCGGGTTCCTACGAGCAGTACTTC.

The chain joins TRBV9 to TRBJ1-4, with a possible D match to TRBD1 (6 bases). The germline CDR1 and CDR2 sequences are SGDLS and YYNGEE. V lost 2 bases, J lost 5 bases, and 10 bases lay in between. CDR3 length: 14 amino acids. The CDR3 protein is CASSVTGRNEKLFF. CDR3 nucleotides: TGTGCCAGCAGCGTCACAGGGAGAAATGAAAAACTGTTTTTT.

This chain joins TRBV19 and TRBJ1-5; no reliable D call. The germline V gene has CDR1 LNHDA and CDR2 SQIVND (reference sequence). The CDR3 has 12 residues. The V end was cut by 5 bases, the J end by 10 bases, with 12 bases between. CDR3 loop: CASSFRRRPQHF. In DNA, the CDR3 is TGTGCCAGTAGTTTCCGAAGACGCCCCCAGCATTTT.

The genes are TRBV11-2 and TRBJ1-2; no clear D. Trimming left V 7 bases short and J 5 bases short, with 11 bases between. The CDR3 sequence is 12 residues long. CDR1 is SGHAT and CDR2 is FQNNGV in the germline V gene. The CDR3 nucleotides read TGTGCCAGCACTAGGTGGGGTTATGGCTACACCTTC. It translates to CASTRWGYGYTF.